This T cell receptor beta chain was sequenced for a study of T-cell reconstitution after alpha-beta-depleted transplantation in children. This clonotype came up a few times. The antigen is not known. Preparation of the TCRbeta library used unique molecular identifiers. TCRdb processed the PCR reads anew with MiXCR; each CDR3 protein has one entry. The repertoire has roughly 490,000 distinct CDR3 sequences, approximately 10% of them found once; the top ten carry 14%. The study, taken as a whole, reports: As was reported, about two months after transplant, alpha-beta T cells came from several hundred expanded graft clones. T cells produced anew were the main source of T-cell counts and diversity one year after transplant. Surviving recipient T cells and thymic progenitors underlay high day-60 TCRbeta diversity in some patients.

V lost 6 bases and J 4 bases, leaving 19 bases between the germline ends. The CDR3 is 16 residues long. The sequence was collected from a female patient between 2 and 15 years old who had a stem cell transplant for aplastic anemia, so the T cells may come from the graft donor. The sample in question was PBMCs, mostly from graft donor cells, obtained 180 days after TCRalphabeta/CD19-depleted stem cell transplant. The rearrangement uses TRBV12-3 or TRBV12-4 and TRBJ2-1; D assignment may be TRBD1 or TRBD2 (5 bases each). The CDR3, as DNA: TGTGCCAGCAGGGGGGTTTTTGGGTTACCATACAATGAGCAGTTCTTC. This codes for CASRGVFGLPYNEQFF.